The 27 T cell receptor beta chains below were found in one sample sequenced in a study of blood T cell repertoires in COVID-19. TCRdb's copy holds only in-frame clones and misses some; the assay was immunoSEQ multiplex PCR. The sample consists of 150,000 to 200,000 clones, under 80% of them appearing once. Sequencing used peripheral blood. These TCRs come from a man aged 70-80 years with acute or convalescent COVID-19.

The chain is built from TRBV5-4 and TRBJ2-4; TRBD2 matches 8 bases. Germline loops: CDR1 SGHNT, CDR2 YYREEE (reference sequence). V gave up 3 bases and J gave up 6 bases; unmatched junction bases: 2. The CDR3 contains 13 residues. CDR3: CASSYGTRNIQYF. The DNA for the CDR3 is TGTGCCAGCAGCTATGGGACTAGAAACATTCAGTACTTC. The whole variable domain, filled in from reference TRBV5-4 and TRBJ2-4, reads ETGVTQSPTHLIKTRGQQVTLRCSSQSGHNTVSWYQQALGQGPQFIFQYYREEENGRGNFPPRFSGLQFPNYSSELNVNALELDDSALYLCASSYGTRNIQYFGAGTRLSVL.

This clone was picked up many times. The chain employs TRBV12-5 and TRBJ1-5; no definite D call. CDR1 LGHNT and CDR2 FRNRAP come from the germline V gene. Trimming took 3 bases from V and 5 from J, leaving 5 bases between them. The CDR3 is 12 amino acids. CDR3 sequence: CASGFRDQPQHF. DNA of the CDR3: TGTGCTAGTGGTTTTCGGGATCAGCCCCAGCATTTT.

This chain joins TRBV9 and TRBJ2-2, with 8 bases fitting TRBD2. The V gene end was trimmed by 0 bases and the J gene end by 6 bases; junction bases not matched to a gene: 7. The CDR3 totals 16 residues. The V gene's germline CDR1 is SGDLS and CDR2 YYNGEE. DNA for the CDR3: TGTGCCAGCAGCGTAGGGTCGGGAGGGGTCCCCGGGGAGCTGTTTTTT. This codes for CASSVGSGGVPGELFF.

The chain recombines TRBV3-1 (or the pseudogene TRBV3-2) with TRBJ2-5; the match to TRBD2 covers 13 bases. The V gene end was trimmed by 1 base and the J gene end by 2 bases; junction bases not matched to a gene: 1. Germline V gene sequence: CDR1 LGHDT, CDR2 YNNKEL (reference sequence). The CDR3 covers 16 residues. The CDR3 loop is CASSQGLAGGQETQYF. The CDR3 DNA follows: TGTGCCAGCAGCCAAGGACTAGCGGGGGGTCAAGAGACCCAGTACTTC.

The chain uses TRBV7-9 and TRBJ1-1; D is perhaps TRBD1 (5 bases). With 1 base removed from V and 3 bases from J, the gap between germline ends came to 12 bases. CDR1 and CDR2 from the germline V gene are SEHNR and FQNEAQ (reference sequence). This CDR3 has 15 residues. The CDR3 reads CASSLGGIGDTEAFF. The CDR3 nucleotides are TGTGCCAGCAGCTTAGGGGGTATAGGGGACACTGAAGCTTTCTTT. The full variable domain, rest sourced from reference TRBV7-9 and TRBJ1-1, is DTGVSQNPRHKITKRGQNVTFRCDPISEHNRLYWYRQTLGQGPEFLTYFQNEAQLEKSRLLSDRFSAERPKGSFSTLEIQRTEQGDSAMYLCASSLGGIGDTEAFFGQGTRLTVV.

The chain carries TRBV6-5 and TRBJ1-4; 12 bases are a match to TRBD1. This CDR3 is built from 16 residues. V lost 0 bases, J lost 12 bases, and 8 bases stayed unmatched. Germline lookup yields CDR1 MNHEY and CDR2 SVGAGI. The CDR3 here is CASSYSFGTGGPELFF. The CDR3 DNA sequence: TGTGCCAGCAGTTACTCGTTTGGGACAGGGGGCCCCGAACTGTTTTTT.

This clone was picked up a small number of times. The chain's CDR3 is CASSPAGTGGAGEQFF. In nucleotides, the CDR3 is TGCGCCAGCAGCCCGGCGGGGACAGGGGGCGCCGGTGAGCAGTTCTTC. The chain combines TRBV5-1 with TRBJ2-1; 12 nucleotides match TRBD1. The V segment lost 4 bases and the J segment 9 bases; nucleotides outside the gene matches: 11. Per the germline V gene, CDR1 is SGHRS and CDR2 is YFSETQ. The CDR3 covers 16 residues.

V usage is TRBV5-1 and J usage is TRBJ1-1; perhaps TRBD1 as D (6 bases). The CDR3 totals 15 residues. Germline V gene data show CDR1 as SGHRS and CDR2 as YFSETQ. Trimming cost V 4 bases and J 4 bases, with 17 bases left between them. The CDR3 DNA reads as TGCGCCAGCAGCCCGCCTTATGGACAGACCACTGAAGCTTTCTTT. Its translation is CASSPPYGQTTEAFF.

This clone was detected only a few times. The gene calls are TRBV30 and TRBJ1-2; no reliable D call. Trimming pared 0 bases from V and 8 bases from J, leaving 10 bases between. The CDR3 contains 12 residues. Per the germline V gene, CDR1 is GTSNPN and CDR2 is SVGIG (reference sequence). CDR3 DNA sequence: TGTGCCTGGAGTGTACCCTTCGGGGGCTACACCTTC. This encodes CAWSVPFGGYTF.

This clone was detected a few times. The chain employs TRBV11-3 and TRBJ2-1; D may be TRBD1 (5 bases). CDR3 size: 13 residues. Per germline, CDR1 SGHNT and CDR2 YENEEA. V was shortened by 3 bases and J by 9 bases, with 12 bases between the two germline ends. The chain's CDR3 is CASSFRVDGEQFF. CDR3 nucleotide sequence: TGTGCCAGCAGCTTCAGGGTCGATGGTGAGCAGTTCTTC. Variable domain in full (rest from reference TRBV11-3 and TRBJ2-1): EAGVVQSPRYKIIEKKQPVAFWCNPISGHNTLYWYLQNLGQGPELLIRYENEEAVDDSQLPKDRFSAERLKGVDSTLKIQPAELGDSAVYLCASSFRVDGEQFFGPGTRLTVL.

The V gene is TRBV6-1, the J gene TRBJ1-5; a weak D match, TRBD1 (6 bases). The V gene's germline CDR1 is MNHNS and CDR2 SASEGT. The CDR3 runs 16 residues. Trimming cost V 3 bases and J 5 bases, with 17 bases left between them. DNA of the CDR3: TGTGCCAGCAGTGATTGGACAGAGCGGGGATATCAGCCCCAGCATTTT. This translates into CASSDWTERGYQPQHF.

The rearrangement joins TRBV7-2 to TRBJ2-6; 9 bases agree with TRBD1. Trimming took 4 bases from V and 2 from J; bases not matched to a gene: 3. Germline lookup yields CDR1 SGHTA and CDR2 FQGNSA. The CDR3 runs to 16 residues. In nucleotides, the CDR3 is TGTGCCAGCAGCTCCCGACAGGGGGCTGGGGCCAACGTCCTGACTTTC. Protein product: CASSSRQGAGANVLTF.

The chain joins TRBV18 to TRBJ1-6; D remains unclear. Germline CDR1 and CDR2: KGHSH and LQKENI. The CDR3 has 15 amino acids. V shed 3 bases and J shed 7 bases, with 13 bases lying between them. The CDR3 DNA reads TGTGCCAGCTCACCTTCACCTACGTCGAATTCACCCCTCCACTTT. The encoded protein is CASSPSPTSNSPLHF.

The rearrangement uses TRBV6-5 and TRBJ1-2; 7 nucleotides agree with TRBD1. In germline, CDR1 is MNHEY, CDR2 SVGAGI. The CDR3 loop spans 14 amino acids. V was pared by 5 bases and J by 0 bases, with 3 bases of the junction left unmatched. The CDR3 loop is CASSQGQTNYGYTF. The CDR3 DNA reads as TGTGCCAGCAGTCAGGGACAGACTAACTATGGCTACACCTTC.

CDR3 sequence reads: CASSVDSGNRYYEQYF. The DNA of the CDR3 is TGTGCCAGCAGCGTAGATTCGGGGAACCGCTACTACGAGCAGTACTTC. The chain has TRBV9 and TRBJ2-7; D is perhaps TRBD2 (5 bases). The CDR3 contains 16 residues. With 0 bases removed from V and 3 bases from J, the gap between germline ends came to 16 bases. Germline V gene data show CDR1 as SGDLS and CDR2 as YYNGEE.

The V gene is TRBV6-4, the J gene TRBJ1-2; D is unclear. V was trimmed by 0 bases and J by 5 bases, leaving 7 bases between them. This CDR3 has 13 amino acids. Per the germline V gene, CDR1 is MRHNA and CDR2 is SNTAGT. This CDR3 reads CASSDSAGYGYTF. In DNA, the CDR3 is TGTGCCAGCAGTGACTCAGCGGGGTATGGCTACACCTTC.

The V call is TRBV10-3, the J call TRBJ2-1; TRBD2 matches at 11 bases. Trimming removed 4 bases from V and 8 bases from J; junction bases left unmatched: 4. The CDR3 contains 14 residues. The germline V gene encodes CDR1 ENHRY and CDR2 SYGVKD. This chain's CDR3 is CAISVGTSGDEQFF. The DNA for the CDR3 is TGTGCCATCAGTGTTGGGACTAGCGGCGATGAGCAGTTCTTC.

V and J are TRBV25-1 and TRBJ2-1, with 8 bases aligning to TRBD2. This CDR3 region has 14 residues. Trimming removed 4 bases from V and 4 bases from J; junction bases left unmatched: 3. CDR1 MGHDK and CDR2 SYGVNS come from the germline V gene. Here the CDR3 DNA reads TGTGCCAGCAGTGCAGCGGGGGCGTACAATGAGCAGTTCTTC. This gives the protein CASSAAGAYNEQFF. Supplemented by reference TRBV25-1 and TRBJ2-1, the full variable domain reads EADIYQTPRYLVIGTGKKITLECSQTMGHDKMYWYQQDPGMELHLIHYSYGVNSTEKGDLSSESTVSRIRTEHFPLTLESARPSHTSQYLCASSAAGAYNEQFFGPGTRLTVL.

This clone was detected only once. This chain connects TRBV28 to TRBJ1-5; a weak D match, TRBD1 (6 bases). The germline V and J ends were trimmed by 7 bases and 4 bases, with 17 bases remaining between them. Germline values: CDR1 MDHEN, CDR2 SYDVKM. The CDR3 contains 15 residues. This CDR3 reads CASTPTAGTNQPQHF. For the CDR3, the DNA is TGTGCCAGCACCCCGACTGCAGGGACAAATCAGCCCCAGCATTTT.

The genes are TRBV7-9 and TRBJ1-4, with unresolved D. V shed 7 bases and J shed 0 bases, with 15 bases lying between them. Germline CDR1 and CDR2: SEHNR and FQNEAQ (reference sequence). CDR3 length: 16 amino acids. CDR3 residues: CASTRTLGATNEKLFF. The CDR3 bases are TGTGCCAGCACCAGGACCCTCGGGGCAACTAATGAAAAACTGTTTTTT.

The chain employs TRBV12-3 or TRBV12-4 and TRBJ2-7; 7 bases line up with TRBD1. This CDR3 is 13 amino acids long. J gave up 4 bases and V 7 bases, and 7 bases lay outside the gene matches. CDR3 nucleotides: TGTGCCAGCAAACGACAGGGAATATACGAGCAGTACTTC. This gives the protein CASKRQGIYEQYF.

In its sample, this clone was seen a few times. V is TRBV28 and J is TRBJ1-1; 10 nucleotides line up with TRBD1. This CDR3 is 15 amino acids long. Germline V gene lookup returns CDR1 MDHEN and CDR2 SYDVKM. With V trimmed by 6 bases and J by 3 bases, 7 bases remained unmatched. DNA of the CDR3: TGTGCCAGCAGGCCGACAGGGGGCGCAGACACTGAAGCTTTCTTT. Protein: CASRPTGGADTEAFF.

This chain links TRBV23-1 with TRBJ2-7; tentative D call: TRBD2 (5 bases). TRBV23-1 is designated an ORF whose function remains uncertain. The V and J ends lost 0 bases and 5 bases respectively, with 17 bases between them. The length of the CDR3 is 16 residues. Here the CDR3 DNA reads TGCGCCAGCAGTCAATCGGCGGGTTCGGAGGTCGACGAGCAGTACTTC. Its protein product is CASSQSAGSEVDEQYF.

The genes are TRBV19 and TRBJ1-4; D gene ambiguous. From germline, CDR1 is LNHDA and CDR2 SQIVND (reference sequence). There are 14 residues in the CDR3. V shed 3 bases and J shed 3 bases, with 8 bases lying between them. The CDR3 sequence: CASSIGLSNEKLFF. The DNA for the CDR3 is TGTGCCAGTAGTATCGGTCTATCTAATGAAAAACTGTTTTTT.

The sample holds a few counts of this clone. J is TRBJ1-2 and V is TRBV29-1; D uncertain. The CDR3 sequence is 12 residues long. Germline V CDR1 and CDR2: SQVTM, ANQGSEA. V lost 4 bases and J 7 bases, leaving 13 bases between the germline ends. CDR3 DNA: TGCAGCGTTGGCGTCGGCGGACTTGGCTACACCTTC. It encodes CSVGVGGLGYTF.

The chain combines TRBV5-5 with TRBJ1-2, with 7 bases lining up with TRBD1. Germline V gene sequence: CDR1 SGHKS, CDR2 YYEKEE (reference sequence). V trimming: 4 bases; J trimming: 2 bases; junction bases outside the gene matches: 8. This CDR3 contains 15 residues. The CDR3 sequence: CASSTLSTGNYGYTF. The DNA for the CDR3 is TGTGCCAGCAGCACGCTCTCGACAGGGAACTATGGCTACACCTTC. Full variable domain (missing parts from reference TRBV5-5 and TRBJ1-2): DAGVTQSPTHLIKTRGQQVTLRCSPISGHKSVSWYQQVLGQGPQFIFQYYEKEERGRGNFPDRFSARQFPNYSSELNVNALLLGDSALYLCASSTLSTGNYGYTFGSGTRLTVV.

This rearrangement joins TRBV11-1 to TRBJ2-5; 7 positions agree with TRBD1. Germline V lookup: CDR1 SGHAT, CDR2 FQDESV (reference sequence). V shed 6 bases, J shed 5 bases, and the junction held 9 bases outside the gene matches. The CDR3 runs to 14 residues. CDR3 DNA sequence: TGTGCCAGCAGTTCGAACAGGGGTCGGGAGACCCAGTACTTC. It codes for CASSSNRGRETQYF.